These 2 T cell receptor beta chains originate from one sample sequenced in a study of blood T cell repertoires in COVID-19. Assay used: immunoSEQ multiplex PCR; TCRdb lists only in-frame clones, some missing. The sample lists a few hundred thousand clones, about 86% occurring once. Sequencing was performed on peripheral blood. These receptors all come from a woman in her 50s with acute or convalescent COVID-19.

V gene TRBV27 combines with J gene TRBJ2-2; D possibly corresponds to TRBD1 (6 bases). The CDR3 extends over 13 amino acids. The V end was cut by 5 bases, the J end by 6 bases, with 10 bases between. Germline V gene lookup returns CDR1 MNHEY and CDR2 SMNVEV (reference sequence). The CDR3 region has the DNA TGTGCCAGCAGTCTATACAGGGCCGGGGAGCTGTTTTTT. It codes for CASSLYRAGELFF.

The CDR3 reads CASSLKPGTYEQYV. The CDR3 coding sequence is TGTGCCAGCAGTTTAAAGCCGGGAACTTACGAGCAGTACGTC. The chain couples TRBV27 to TRBJ2-7; the D gene is possibly TRBD2 (5 bases). V was clipped by 2 bases and J by 4 bases, with 12 bases between them. CDR1 and CDR2 from the germline V gene are MNHEY and SMNVEV (reference sequence). CDR3 size: 14 residues.